This T cell receptor (beta chain) came from a study of CD8+CD57+ T cells in acquired aplastic anemia (dated by TCRdb to between 2018 and 2020). Regarding the research as a whole: DNA extracted from sorted CD4+ and CD8+ cells had a mean of approximately 3.3 ug, with a range of about 0.19 to 30 ug. Healthy donor samples averaged about 9.9 million reads for CD4+ and 11 million to 12 million for CD8+ cells. The study at large found these results: About 30 CD8+ CDR3 sequences were found in both patients and controls but appeared to be highly expressed in patients and within the immunodominant clones of the patients. CD8+ Simpson's diversity did not differ significantly between patients and healthy controls (P=0.060).

CDR1 and CDR2 were assigned from the germline V gene (reference sequence) as SEHNR and FQNEAQ. The CDR3 contains 13 residues, cysteine and phenylalanine counted. This entry keeps only the CDR3 DNA: 39 bases, framed from base 1. Trimming removed 7 bases from V and 2 bases from J, leaving 11 bases between the germline ends. TCR beta VDJ combination and CDR3 sequence profiling used genomic DNA as the template. An Illumina HiSeq 2000 was used for TCR repertoire sequencing. Regarding the original processing steps: TRBV/TRBJ rearrangement plots, CDR3 size and DJ length profiles, and Simpson's diversity index were used to assess repertoires. The most abundant DNA sequence in the deep sequencing data was taken as the immunodominant clone. CDR3 amino acid sequences were screened for sharing across subjects and compared with published repertoires and the VDJdb database. TCRdb reanalyzed the raw reads on its own, using fastp at Q25 for trimming and MiXCR for clone calling, and kept in-frame beta chains. Merged by CDR3 protein, the rows form single entries marked with the most common genes and DNA. TCRdb's processing, not the authors', yielded these V and J calls. In all, the sample holds about 100,000 distinct CDR3 sequences, and about half of those were seen once. Roughly 34% of the sample rests with the top ten.

In the case of this clonotype: This clone's antigen is unknown. Base qualities are not at hand, and no much larger clone is one base apart.

In the study, sorted CD4+ and CD8+ blood T cells from patients with severe aplastic anemia and from healthy subjects underwent deep sequencing of TCR repertoires. Ficoll-Paque density gradient centrifugation was used to isolate peripheral blood mononuclear cells. Before DNA extraction, CD4+ and CD8+ T cells were sorted by FACS or by magnetic beads. This receptor was identified in a human donor in good health, serving as a control. Sequencing used sorted CD4+, CD8+, or CD8+CD57+ T cells (not recorded which) from PBMCs. The chain couples TRBV7-9 to TRBJ1-2, with a weak D call of TRBD1 (5 bases match). The sequenced DNA: TGTGCCAGCACCCCGACAGCCAACTATGGCTACACCTTC. It translates to CASTPTANYGYTF.